This entry features one T cell receptor beta chain sequence. Germline lookup yields CDR1 SGHRS and CDR2 YFSETQ. With 0 bases clipped from V and 0 bases from J, the junction kept 6 bases outside the gene matches. The CDR3 consists of 17 residues. This sample is drawn from a study of shared clonotypes between healthy human individuals. Sequencing was performed with immunoSEQ multiplex PCR; in TCRdb, only in-frame clones are kept and a portion is missing. The sample gives roughly 1,600,000 clones, approximately 98.5% of which show up once; roughly 0.35% is in the top ten. The chain couples TRBV5-1 to TRBJ1-3; 7 bases line up with TRBD1. This receptor was obtained from a man in his thirties or forties in good health. Sequencing was done on a sample of naive CD4+ T cells sorted from blood. The subset denotes: CD45RA+ positively selected. CDR3 region: CASSLGGTVSSGNTIYF. The DNA of the CDR3 is TGCGCCAGCAGCTTGGGAGGGACAGTTAGCTCTGGAAACACCATATATTTT.